This T cell receptor (beta chain) was documented in a study of response to subunit inactivated influenza vaccine. TCRdb reprocessed the RT-PCR reads via MiXCR and lists one record per CDR3 protein. The data contain 540,000 or so distinct CDR3 sequences, under 15% of them singletons. CDR1 is KGHDR and CDR2 is SFDVKD in the germline V gene. The CDR3 has 14 residues. V gave up 4 bases and J gave up 5 bases, with 13 bases separating them. The chain is built from TRBV24-1 and TRBJ2-5; weak D call: TRBD1 (7 bases). The input for sequencing was PBMCs from blood, taken roughly 48 days after vaccination. This sequence was found in a man aged 50 to 60 who received an inactivated influenza vaccine. DNA of the CDR3: TGTGCCACCAGTGAAACCAGGGGGAGGGAGACCCAGTACTTC. Amino acid sequence: CATSETRGRETQYF.